The clone carrying this T cell receptor beta chain was observed once. What it binds is not known. The sample originates from a study of long-term antiretroviral therapy in people with HIV. Study-level results: CDR3 lengths in HIV samples spanned a narrower range than controls. Dominating the repertoire at all time points were the clones that expanded before ART. Documentation of ART adherence, viral resistance or therapy changes was absent. Blood collection from the mid-2000s to the late 2010s possibly occurred under older ART regimens.

Germline V gene sequence: CDR1 LGHNA, CDR2 YSLEER. CDR3 size: 18 residues. Losses at the gene ends were 3 bases for V and 2 bases for J; bases not matched to a gene: 9. The libraries were made with immunoSEQ v3.0 at survey level. Method: immunoSEQ multiplex PCR; TCRdb's copy keeps in-frame clones and lacks some. The sample has 25,000 to 30,000 clones, roughly 90% seen once; the top ten hold 4.1%. Sample: unsorted PBMCs, taken 0.5 years after starting antiretroviral therapy. The rearrangement uses TRBV4-3 and TRBJ2-6, with TRBD1 matching 8 bases. This receptor was identified in a woman in her late teens or twenties with HIV. The CDR3 DNA sequence: TGCGCCAGCAGCCAGGAATTCAGGGGGCCGGCTGGGGCCAACGTCCTGACTTTC. It translates to CASSQEFRGPAGANVLTF.